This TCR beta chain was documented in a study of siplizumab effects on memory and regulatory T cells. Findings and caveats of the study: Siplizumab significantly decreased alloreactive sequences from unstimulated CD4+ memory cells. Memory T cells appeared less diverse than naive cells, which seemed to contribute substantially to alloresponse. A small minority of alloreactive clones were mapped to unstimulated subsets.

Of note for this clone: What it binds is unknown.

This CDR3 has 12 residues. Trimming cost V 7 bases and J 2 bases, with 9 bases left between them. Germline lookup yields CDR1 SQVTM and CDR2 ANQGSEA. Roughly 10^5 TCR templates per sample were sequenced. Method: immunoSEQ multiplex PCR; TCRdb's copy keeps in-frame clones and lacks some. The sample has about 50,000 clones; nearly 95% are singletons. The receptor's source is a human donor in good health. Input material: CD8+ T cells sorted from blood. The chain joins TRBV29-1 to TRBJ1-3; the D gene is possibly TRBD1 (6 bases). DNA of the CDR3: TGCAGCGCCCGGACAGCTGGAAACACCATATATTTT. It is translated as CSARTAGNTIYF. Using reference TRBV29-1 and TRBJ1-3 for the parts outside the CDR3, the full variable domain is SAVISQKPSRDICQRGTSLTIQCQVDSQVTMMFWYRQQPGQSLTLIATANQGSEATYESGFVIDKFPISRPNLTFSTLTVSNMSPEDSSIYLCSARTAGNTIYFGEGSWLTVV.